This entry lists 4 T cell receptor beta chains sequenced from one sample in a study of neurological immune-mediated disorders. Each CDR3 protein is one row after TCRdb ran MiXCR on the 5' RACE reads. The sample includes roughly 47,000 distinct CDR3 sequences, 4% to 5.5% of them seen just once. Sequences were obtained from PBMCs. The source is a woman between 55 and 75 years old with multiple sclerosis.

This clonotype was counted ten times or more. V and J are TRBV30 and TRBJ2-1; a possible D gene is TRBD2 (6 bases). The CDR3 is made up of 15 amino acids. V lost 2 bases and J 4 bases, leaving 15 bases between the germline ends. Germline assignment: CDR1 GTSNPN and CDR2 SVGIG (reference sequence). The CDR3, as DNA: TGTGCCTGGAGTCGGCCGCGGAGGGGATACAATGAGCAGTTCTTC. Encoded protein: CAWSRPRRGYNEQFF.

This clonotype has only a few counts. This rearrangement joins TRBV7-9 to TRBJ2-4, with 7 bases lining up with TRBD1. The V gene's germline CDR1 is SEHNR and CDR2 FQNEAQ (reference sequence). V was pared by 5 bases and J by 8 bases, with 12 bases of the junction left unmatched. The CDR3 loop spans 15 amino acids. The chain's CDR3 is CASSQLQGTRDIQYF. The CDR3 DNA reads TGTGCCAGCAGCCAATTACAGGGGACGAGAGACATTCAGTACTTC.

This clonotype was recorded at least ten times. V usage is TRBV10-3 and J usage is TRBJ2-2; TRBD1 aligns across 8 bases. V lost 2 bases, J lost 1 base, and 3 bases stayed unmatched. Germline V lookup: CDR1 ENHRY, CDR2 SYGVKD. CDR3 length equals 16 residues. CDR3 coding DNA: TGTGCCATCAGTGAGGCCGGGACAGGGAACACCGGGGAGCTGTTTTTT. It translates to CAISEAGTGNTGELFF.

This chain connects TRBV18 to TRBJ2-6; D unclear. Germline CDR1 and CDR2: KGHSH and LQKENI. The CDR3 loop spans 16 amino acids. Trimming removed 1 base at V and 0 bases at J, with 7 bases between. DNA of the CDR3: TGTGCCAGCTCACCACAGCCGAACTCTGGGGCCAACGTCCTGACTTTC. Amino acid sequence: CASSPQPNSGANVLTF.